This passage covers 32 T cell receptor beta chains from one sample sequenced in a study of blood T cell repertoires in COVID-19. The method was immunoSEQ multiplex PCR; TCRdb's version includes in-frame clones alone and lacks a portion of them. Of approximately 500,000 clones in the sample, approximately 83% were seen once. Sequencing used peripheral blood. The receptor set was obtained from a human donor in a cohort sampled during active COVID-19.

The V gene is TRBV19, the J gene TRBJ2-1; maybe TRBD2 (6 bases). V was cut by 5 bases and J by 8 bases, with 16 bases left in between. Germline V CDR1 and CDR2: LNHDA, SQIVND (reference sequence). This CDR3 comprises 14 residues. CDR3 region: CASSSQGGGYEQFF. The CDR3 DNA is TGTGCCAGTAGTTCCCAGGGAGGTGGGTATGAGCAGTTCTTC.

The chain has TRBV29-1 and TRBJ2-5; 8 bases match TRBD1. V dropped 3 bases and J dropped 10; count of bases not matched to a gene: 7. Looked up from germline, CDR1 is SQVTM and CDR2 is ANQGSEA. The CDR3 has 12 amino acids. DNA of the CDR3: TGCAGCGTTGAGGTCATTACAGGGGGCCAGTACTTC. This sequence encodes CSVEVITGGQYF.

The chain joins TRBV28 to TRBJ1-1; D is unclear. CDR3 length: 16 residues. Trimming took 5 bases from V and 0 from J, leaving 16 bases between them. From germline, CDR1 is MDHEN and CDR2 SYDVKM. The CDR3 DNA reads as TGTGCCAGCAGTCTAAACCAGGTCGGGGTGAACACTGAAGCTTTCTTT. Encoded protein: CASSLNQVGVNTEAFF. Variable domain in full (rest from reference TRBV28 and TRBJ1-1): DVKVTQSSRYLVKRTGEKVFLECVQDMDHENMFWYRQDPGLGLRLIYFSYDVKMKEKGDIPEGYSVSREKKERFSLILESASTNQTSMYLCASSLNQVGVNTEAFFGQGTRLTVV.

CDR3 sequence reads: CATSRDIETAFGELFF. DNA for the CDR3: TGTGCCACCAGCAGAGATATAGAGACTGCGTTCGGGGAGCTGTTTTTT. The J gene is TRBJ2-2, the V gene TRBV15; D ambiguous. The CDR3 totals 16 residues. The V gene lost 0 bases and the J gene lost 7 bases, with 15 bases spanning the gap. Germline assignment: CDR1 LNHNV and CDR2 YYDKDF (reference sequence).

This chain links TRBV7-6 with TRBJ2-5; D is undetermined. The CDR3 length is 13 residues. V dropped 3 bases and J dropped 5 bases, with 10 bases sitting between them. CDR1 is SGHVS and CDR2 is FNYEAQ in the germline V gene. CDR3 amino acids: CASSLALVETQYF. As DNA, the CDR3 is TGTGCCAGCAGCTTGGCCCTTGTGGAGACCCAGTACTTC.

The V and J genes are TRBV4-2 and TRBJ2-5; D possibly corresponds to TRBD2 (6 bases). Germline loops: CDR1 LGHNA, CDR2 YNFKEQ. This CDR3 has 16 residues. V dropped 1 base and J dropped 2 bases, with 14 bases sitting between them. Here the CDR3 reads CASSQGTTATQETQYF. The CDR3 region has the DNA TGTGCCAGCAGCCAAGGGACTACTGCTACTCAAGAGACCCAGTACTTC.

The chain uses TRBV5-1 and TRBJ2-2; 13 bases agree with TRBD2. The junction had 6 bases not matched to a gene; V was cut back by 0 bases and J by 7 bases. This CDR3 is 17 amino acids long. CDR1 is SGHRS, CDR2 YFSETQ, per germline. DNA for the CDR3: TGCGCCAGCAGCTTGGGCGGACTAGCGGGAGTCTTCGGGGAGCTGTTTTTT. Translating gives CASSLGGLAGVFGELFF.

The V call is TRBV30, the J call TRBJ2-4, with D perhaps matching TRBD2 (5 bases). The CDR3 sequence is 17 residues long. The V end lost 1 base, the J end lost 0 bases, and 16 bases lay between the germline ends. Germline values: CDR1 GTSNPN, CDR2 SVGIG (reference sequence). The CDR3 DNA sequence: TGTGCCTGGAGTGCAAGTGTATGGGGAGTAGCCAAAAACATTCAGTACTTC. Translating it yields CAWSASVWGVAKNIQYF.

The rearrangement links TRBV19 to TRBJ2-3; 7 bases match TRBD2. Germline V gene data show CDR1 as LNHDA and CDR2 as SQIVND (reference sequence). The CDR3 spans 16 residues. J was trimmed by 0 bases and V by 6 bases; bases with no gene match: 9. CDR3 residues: CASSGRLAESTDTQYF. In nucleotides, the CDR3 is TGTGCCAGTAGCGGTAGGCTAGCGGAGAGCACAGATACGCAGTATTTT.

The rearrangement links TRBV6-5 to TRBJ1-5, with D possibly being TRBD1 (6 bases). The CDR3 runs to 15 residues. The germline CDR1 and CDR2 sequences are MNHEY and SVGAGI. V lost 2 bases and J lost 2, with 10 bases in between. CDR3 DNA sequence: TGTGCCAGCAGTTACGGGGGCCTGGGCAATCAGCCCCAGCATTTT. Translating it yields CASSYGGLGNQPQHF.

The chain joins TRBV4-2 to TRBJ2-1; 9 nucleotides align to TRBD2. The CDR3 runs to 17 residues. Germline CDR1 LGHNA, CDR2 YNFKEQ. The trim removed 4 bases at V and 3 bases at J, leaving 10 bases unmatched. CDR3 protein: CASSRFQSSGIYNEQFF. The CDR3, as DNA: TGTGCCAGCAGCCGATTCCAATCTAGCGGGATCTACAATGAGCAGTTCTTC.

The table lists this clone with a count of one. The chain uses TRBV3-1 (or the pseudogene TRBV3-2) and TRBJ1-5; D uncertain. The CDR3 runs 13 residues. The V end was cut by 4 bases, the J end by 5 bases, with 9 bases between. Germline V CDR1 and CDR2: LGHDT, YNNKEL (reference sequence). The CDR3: CASSPLIDQPQHF. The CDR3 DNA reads TGTGCCAGCAGCCCCTTGATAGATCAGCCCCAGCATTTT.

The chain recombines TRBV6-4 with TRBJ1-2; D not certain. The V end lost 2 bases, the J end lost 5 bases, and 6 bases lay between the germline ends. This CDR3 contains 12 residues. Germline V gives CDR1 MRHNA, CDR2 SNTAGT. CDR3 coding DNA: TGTGCCAGCAGTGACGACGGGTATGGCTACACCTTC. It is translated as CASSDDGYGYTF.

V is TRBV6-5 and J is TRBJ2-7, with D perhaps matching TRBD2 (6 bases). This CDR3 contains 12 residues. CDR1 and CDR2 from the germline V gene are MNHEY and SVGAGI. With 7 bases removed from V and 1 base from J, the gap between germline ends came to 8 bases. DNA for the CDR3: TGTGCCAGCAAGGGAGGATCCTACGAGCAGTACTTC. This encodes CASKGGSYEQYF.

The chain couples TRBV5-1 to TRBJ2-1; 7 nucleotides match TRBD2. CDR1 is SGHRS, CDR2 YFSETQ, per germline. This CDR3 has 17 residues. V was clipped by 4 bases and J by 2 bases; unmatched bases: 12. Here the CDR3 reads CASSPNPPGGTYNEQFF. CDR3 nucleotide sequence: TGCGCCAGCAGCCCCAACCCCCCGGGAGGTACCTACAATGAGCAGTTCTTC.

The CDR3 DNA reads TGTGCCAGCAGCTTTTACGAGCAGTACTTC. Amino acids: CASSFYEQYF. V is TRBV2 and J is TRBJ2-7; no definite D call. Trimming removed 6 bases at V and 4 bases at J, with 4 bases between. From germline, CDR1 is SNHLY and CDR2 FYNNEI. The CDR3 covers 10 residues.

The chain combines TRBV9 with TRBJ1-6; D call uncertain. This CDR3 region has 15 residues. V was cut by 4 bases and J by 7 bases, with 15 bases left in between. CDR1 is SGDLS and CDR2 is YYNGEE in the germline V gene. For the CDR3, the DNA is TGTGCCAGCAGCCCTACGCGGTCACACAATTCACCCCTCCACTTT. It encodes CASSPTRSHNSPLHF.

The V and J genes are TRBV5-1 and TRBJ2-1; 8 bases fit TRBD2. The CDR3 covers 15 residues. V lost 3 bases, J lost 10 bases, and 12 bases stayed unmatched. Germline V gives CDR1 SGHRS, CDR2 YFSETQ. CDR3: CASSSLAGPDGEQFF. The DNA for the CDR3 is TGCGCCAGCAGCTCATTAGCGGGACCCGACGGCGAGCAGTTCTTC.

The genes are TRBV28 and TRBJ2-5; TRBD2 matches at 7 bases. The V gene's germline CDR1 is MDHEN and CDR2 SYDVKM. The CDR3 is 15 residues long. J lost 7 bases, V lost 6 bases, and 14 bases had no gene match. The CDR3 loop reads CASSPQGAGTGTQYF. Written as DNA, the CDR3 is TGTGCCAGCAGCCCCCAAGGAGCGGGGACCGGGACCCAGTACTTC.

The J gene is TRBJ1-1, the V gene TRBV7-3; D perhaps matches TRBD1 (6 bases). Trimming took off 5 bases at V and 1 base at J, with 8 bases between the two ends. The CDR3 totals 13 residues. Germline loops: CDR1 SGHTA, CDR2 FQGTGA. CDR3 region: CASSTGPNTEAFF. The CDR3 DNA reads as TGTGCCAGCAGCACAGGGCCGAACACTGAAGCTTTCTTT. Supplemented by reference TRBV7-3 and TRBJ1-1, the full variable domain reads GAGVSQTPSNKVTEKGKYVELRCDPISGHTALYWYRQSLGQGPEFLIYFQGTGAADDSGLPNDRFFAVRPEGSVSTLKIQRTERGDSAVYLCASSTGPNTEAFFGQGTRLTVV.

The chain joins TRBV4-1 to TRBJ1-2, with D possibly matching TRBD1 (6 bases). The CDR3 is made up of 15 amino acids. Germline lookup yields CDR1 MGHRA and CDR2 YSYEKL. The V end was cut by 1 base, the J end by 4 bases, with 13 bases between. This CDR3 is CASSQGGGERYGYTF. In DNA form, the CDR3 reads TGCGCCAGCAGCCAAGGTGGGGGCGAGCGCTATGGCTACACCTTC.

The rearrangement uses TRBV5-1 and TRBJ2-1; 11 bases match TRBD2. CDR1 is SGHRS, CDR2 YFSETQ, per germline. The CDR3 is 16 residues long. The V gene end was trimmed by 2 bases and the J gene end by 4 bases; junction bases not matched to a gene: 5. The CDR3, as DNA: TGCGCCAGCAGCTTCCAGACTAGCGGGACATACAATGAGCAGTTCTTC. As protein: CASSFQTSGTYNEQFF. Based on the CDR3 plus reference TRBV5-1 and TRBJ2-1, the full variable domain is KAGVTQTPRYLIKTRGQQVTLSCSPISGHRSVSWYQQTPGQGLQFLFEYFSETQRNKGNFPGRFSGRQFSNSRSEMNVSTLELGDSALYLCASSFQTSGTYNEQFFGPGTRLTVL.

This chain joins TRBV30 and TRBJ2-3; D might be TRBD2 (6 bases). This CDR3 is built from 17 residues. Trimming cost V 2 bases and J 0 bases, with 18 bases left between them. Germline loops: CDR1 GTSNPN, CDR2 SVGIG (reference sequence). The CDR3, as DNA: TGTGCCTGGAGTACCACCGGGACTCCTATAAGCACAGATACGCAGTATTTT. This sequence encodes CAWSTTGTPISTDTQYF.

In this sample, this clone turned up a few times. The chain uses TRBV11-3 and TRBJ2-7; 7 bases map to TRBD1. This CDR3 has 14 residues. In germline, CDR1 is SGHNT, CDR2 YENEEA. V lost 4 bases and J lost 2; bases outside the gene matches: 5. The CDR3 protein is CASSSGQEPYEQYF. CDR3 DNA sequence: TGTGCCAGCAGCTCAGGACAGGAGCCCTACGAGCAGTACTTC.

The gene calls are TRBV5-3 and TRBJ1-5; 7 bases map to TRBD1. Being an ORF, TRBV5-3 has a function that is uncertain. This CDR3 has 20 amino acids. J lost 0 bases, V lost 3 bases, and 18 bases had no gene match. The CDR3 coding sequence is TGTGCCAGAAGCTCCGCTATCCGGGACAGCAAAAATCATAGCAATCAGCCCCAGCATTTT. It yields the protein CARSSAIRDSKNHSNQPQHF.

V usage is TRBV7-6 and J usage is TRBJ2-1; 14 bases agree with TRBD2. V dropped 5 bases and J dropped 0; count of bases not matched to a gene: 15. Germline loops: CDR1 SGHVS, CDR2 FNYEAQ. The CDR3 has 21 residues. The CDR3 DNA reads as TGTGCCAGCAGCCTCCGAGCGACTAGCGGGAGGGCCTCAAGCTCCTACAATGAGCAGTTCTTC. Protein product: CASSLRATSGRASSSYNEQFF.

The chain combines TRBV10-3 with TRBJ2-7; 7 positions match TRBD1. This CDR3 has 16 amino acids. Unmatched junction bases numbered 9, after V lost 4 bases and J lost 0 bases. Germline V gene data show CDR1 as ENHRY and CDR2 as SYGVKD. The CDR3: CAISAATGLISYEQYF. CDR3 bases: TGTGCCATCAGTGCAGCGACAGGGCTGATCTCCTACGAGCAGTACTTC.

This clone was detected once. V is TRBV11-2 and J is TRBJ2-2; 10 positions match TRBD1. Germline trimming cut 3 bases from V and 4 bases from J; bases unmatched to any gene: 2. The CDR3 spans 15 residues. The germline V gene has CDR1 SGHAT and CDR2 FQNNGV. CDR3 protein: CASSFRTGGTGELFF. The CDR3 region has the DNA TGTGCCAGCAGCTTCCGGACAGGGGGCACCGGGGAGCTGTTTTTT. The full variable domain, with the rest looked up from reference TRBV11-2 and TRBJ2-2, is EAGVAQSPRYKIIEKRQSVAFWCNPISGHATLYWYQQILGQGPKLLIQFQNNGVVDDSQLPKDRFSAERLKGVDSTLKIQPAKLEDSAVYLCASSFRTGGTGELFFGEGSRLTVL.

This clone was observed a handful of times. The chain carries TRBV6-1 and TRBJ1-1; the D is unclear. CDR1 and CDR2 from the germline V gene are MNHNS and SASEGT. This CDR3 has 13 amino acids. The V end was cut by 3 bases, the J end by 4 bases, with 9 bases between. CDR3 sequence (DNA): TGTGCCAGCAGTGATGGGCGTAGCACTGAAGCTTTCTTT. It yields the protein CASSDGRSTEAFF.

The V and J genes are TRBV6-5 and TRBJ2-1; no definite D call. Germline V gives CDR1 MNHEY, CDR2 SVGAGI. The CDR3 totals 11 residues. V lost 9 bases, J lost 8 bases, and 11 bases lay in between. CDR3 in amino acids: CASRLAYEQFF. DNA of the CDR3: TGTGCCAGTCGATTAGCCTATGAGCAGTTCTTC.

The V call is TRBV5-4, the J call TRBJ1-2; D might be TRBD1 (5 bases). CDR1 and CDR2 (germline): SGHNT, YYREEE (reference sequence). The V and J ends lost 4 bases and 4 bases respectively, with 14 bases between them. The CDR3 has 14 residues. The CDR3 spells CASSPWGVSYGYTF. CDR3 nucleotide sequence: TGTGCCAGCAGCCCCTGGGGGGTTTCCTATGGCTACACCTTC.

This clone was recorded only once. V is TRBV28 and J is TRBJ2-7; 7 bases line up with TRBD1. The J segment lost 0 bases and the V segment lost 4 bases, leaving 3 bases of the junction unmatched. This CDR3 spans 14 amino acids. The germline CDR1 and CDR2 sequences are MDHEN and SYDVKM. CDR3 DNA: TGTGCCAGCAGTTGGGGGACAGTCTCCTACGAGCAGTACTTC. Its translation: CASSWGTVSYEQYF.